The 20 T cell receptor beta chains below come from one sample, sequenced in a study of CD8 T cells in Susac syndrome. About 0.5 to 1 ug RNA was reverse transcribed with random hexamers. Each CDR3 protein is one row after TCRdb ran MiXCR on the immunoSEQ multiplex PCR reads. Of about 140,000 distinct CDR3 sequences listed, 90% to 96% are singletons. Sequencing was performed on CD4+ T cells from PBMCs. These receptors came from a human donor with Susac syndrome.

CDR3 region: CASSDGLAGTPYEQYF. In nucleotides, the CDR3 is TGTGCCAGCAGTGACGGACTAGCGGGGACCCCCTACGAGCAGTACTTC. V is TRBV6-2 or TRBV6-3 and J is TRBJ2-7; 12 nucleotides match TRBD2. The CDR3 consists of 16 residues. The junction had 7 bases not matched to a gene; V was cut back by 5 bases and J by 2 bases. The V gene's germline CDR1 is MNHEY and CDR2 SVGEGT.

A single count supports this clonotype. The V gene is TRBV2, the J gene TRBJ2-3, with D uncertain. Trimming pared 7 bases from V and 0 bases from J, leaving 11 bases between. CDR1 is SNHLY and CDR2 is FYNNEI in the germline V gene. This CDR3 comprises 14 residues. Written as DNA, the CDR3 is TGTGCCAGCACATCCCGCGGCAGCACAGATACGCAGTATTTT. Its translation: CASTSRGSTDTQYF.

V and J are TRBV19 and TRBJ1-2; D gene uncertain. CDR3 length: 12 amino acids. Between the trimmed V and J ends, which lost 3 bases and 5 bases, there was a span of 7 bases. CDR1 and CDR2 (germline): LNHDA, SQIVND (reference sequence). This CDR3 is CASSMDGYGYTF. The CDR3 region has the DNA TGTGCCAGTAGTATGGACGGGTATGGCTACACCTTC.

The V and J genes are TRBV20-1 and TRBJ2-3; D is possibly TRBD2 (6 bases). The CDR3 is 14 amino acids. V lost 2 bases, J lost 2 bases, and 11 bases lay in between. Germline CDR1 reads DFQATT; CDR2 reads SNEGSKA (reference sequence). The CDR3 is CSARIAEFTDTQYF. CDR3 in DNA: TGCAGTGCTAGAATAGCGGAGTTCACAGATACGCAGTATTTT.

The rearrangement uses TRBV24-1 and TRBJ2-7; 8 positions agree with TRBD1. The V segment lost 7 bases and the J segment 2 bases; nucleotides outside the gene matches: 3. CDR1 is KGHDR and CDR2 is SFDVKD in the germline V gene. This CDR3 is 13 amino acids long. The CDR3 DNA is TGTGCCACCAGCCGGACAGGGACCTACGAGCAGTACTTC. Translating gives CATSRTGTYEQYF.

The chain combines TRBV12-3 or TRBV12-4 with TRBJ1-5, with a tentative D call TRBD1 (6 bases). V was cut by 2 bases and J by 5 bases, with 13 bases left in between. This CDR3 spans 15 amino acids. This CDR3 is CASSLRLQGHQPQHF. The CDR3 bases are TGTGCCAGCAGTTTAAGGTTACAGGGACATCAGCCCCAGCATTTT.

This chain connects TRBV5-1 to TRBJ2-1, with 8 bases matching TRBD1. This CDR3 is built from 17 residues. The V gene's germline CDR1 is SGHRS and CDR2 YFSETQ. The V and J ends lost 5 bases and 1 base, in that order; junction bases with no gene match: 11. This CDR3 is CASRPGGQGGSYNEQFF. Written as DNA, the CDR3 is TGCGCCAGCAGACCAGGCGGACAGGGCGGTTCCTACAATGAGCAGTTCTTC.

The CDR3 DNA follows: TGCAGCGTTGGATACAGGGGGCGAGAGAACACTGAAGCTTTCTTT. This encodes CSVGYRGRENTEAFF. The chain joins TRBV29-1 to TRBJ1-1, with 9 bases lining up with TRBD1. Trimming cost V 4 bases and J 1 base; bases outside gene matches: 7. The germline V gene encodes CDR1 SQVTM and CDR2 ANQGSEA. The CDR3 spans 15 residues.

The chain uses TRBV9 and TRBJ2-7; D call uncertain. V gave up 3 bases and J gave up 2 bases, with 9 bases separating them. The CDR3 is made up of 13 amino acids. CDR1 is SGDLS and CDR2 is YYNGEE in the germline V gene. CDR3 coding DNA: TGTGCCAGCAGCGGTCAGGACCCCTACGAGCAGTACTTC. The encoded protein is CASSGQDPYEQYF. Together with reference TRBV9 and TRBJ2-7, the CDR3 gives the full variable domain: DSGVTQTPKHLITATGQRVTLRCSPRSGDLSVYWYQQSLDQGLQFLIQYYNGEERAKGNILERFSAQQFPDLHSELNLSSLELGDSALYFCASSGQDPYEQYFGPGTRLTVT.

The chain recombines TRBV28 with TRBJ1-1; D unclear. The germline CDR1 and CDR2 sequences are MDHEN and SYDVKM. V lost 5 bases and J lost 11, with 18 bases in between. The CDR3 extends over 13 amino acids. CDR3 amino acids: CASSPSTGLRAFF. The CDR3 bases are TGTGCCAGCAGTCCCTCGACTGGGCTGCGGGCTTTCTTT.

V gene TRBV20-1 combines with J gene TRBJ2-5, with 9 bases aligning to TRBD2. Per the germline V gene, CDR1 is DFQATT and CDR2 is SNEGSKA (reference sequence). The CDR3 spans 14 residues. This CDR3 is CSPAWASGKETQYF. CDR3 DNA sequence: TGCAGCCCAGCGTGGGCTAGCGGGAAAGAGACCCAGTACTTC.

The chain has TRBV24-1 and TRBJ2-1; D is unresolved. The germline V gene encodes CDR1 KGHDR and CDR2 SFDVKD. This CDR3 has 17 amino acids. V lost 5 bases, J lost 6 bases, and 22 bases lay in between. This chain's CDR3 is CATSAGPRREVFNEQFF. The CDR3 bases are TGTGCCACCAGTGCCGGACCCAGGAGAGAGGTCTTCAATGAGCAGTTCTTC.

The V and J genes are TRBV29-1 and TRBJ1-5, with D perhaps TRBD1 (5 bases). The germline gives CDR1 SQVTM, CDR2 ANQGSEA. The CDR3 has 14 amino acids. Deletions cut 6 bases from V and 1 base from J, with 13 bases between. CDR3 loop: CSVRDGGSNQPQHF. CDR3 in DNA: TGCAGCGTGAGGGACGGGGGAAGCAATCAGCCCCAGCATTTT.

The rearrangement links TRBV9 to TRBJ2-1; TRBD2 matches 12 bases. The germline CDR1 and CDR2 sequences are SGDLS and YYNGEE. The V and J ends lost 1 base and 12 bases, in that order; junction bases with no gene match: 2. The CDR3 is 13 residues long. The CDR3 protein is CASSVQLAGGQFF. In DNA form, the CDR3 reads TGTGCCAGCAGCGTACAACTAGCGGGGGGGCAGTTCTTC. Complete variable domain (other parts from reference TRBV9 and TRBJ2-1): DSGVTQTPKHLITATGQRVTLRCSPRSGDLSVYWYQQSLDQGLQFLIQYYNGEERAKGNILERFSAQQFPDLHSELNLSSLELGDSALYFCASSVQLAGGQFFGPGTRLTVL.

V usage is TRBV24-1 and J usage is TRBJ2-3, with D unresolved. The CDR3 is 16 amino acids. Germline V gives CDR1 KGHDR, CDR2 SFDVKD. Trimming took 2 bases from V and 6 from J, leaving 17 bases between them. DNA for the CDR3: TGTGCCACCAGTGATTCCCATCCAGGCAAGTCGGATACGCAGTATTTT. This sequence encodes CATSDSHPGKSDTQYF.

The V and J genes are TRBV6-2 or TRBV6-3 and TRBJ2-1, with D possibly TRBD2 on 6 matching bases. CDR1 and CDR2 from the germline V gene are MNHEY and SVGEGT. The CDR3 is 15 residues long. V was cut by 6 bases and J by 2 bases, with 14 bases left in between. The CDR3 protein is CASSPWGEPYNEQFF. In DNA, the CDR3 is TGTGCCAGCAGCCCCTGGGGGGAACCCTACAATGAGCAGTTCTTC.

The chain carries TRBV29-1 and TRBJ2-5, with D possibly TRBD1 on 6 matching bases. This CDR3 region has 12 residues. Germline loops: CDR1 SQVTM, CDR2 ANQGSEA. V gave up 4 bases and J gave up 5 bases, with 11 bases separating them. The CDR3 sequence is CSVAQGLETQYF. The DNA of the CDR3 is TGCAGCGTTGCACAGGGCTTGGAGACCCAGTACTTC.

The CDR3 region is CATSRDSRGNTEAFF. The DNA of the CDR3 is TGTGCCACCAGCAGAGATTCTCGGGGGAACACTGAAGCTTTCTTT. The chain joins TRBV15 to TRBJ1-1; D is unclear. Looked up from germline, CDR1 is LNHNV and CDR2 is YYDKDF (reference sequence). This CDR3 has 15 residues. V was trimmed by 0 bases and J by 1 base, leaving 9 bases between them.

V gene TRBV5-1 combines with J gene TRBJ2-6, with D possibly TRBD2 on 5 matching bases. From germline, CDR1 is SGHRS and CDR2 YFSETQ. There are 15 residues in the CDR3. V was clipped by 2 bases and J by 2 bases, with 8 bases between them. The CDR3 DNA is TGCGCCAGCAGCTTATGGCGGGCTGGGGCCAACGTCCTGACTTTC. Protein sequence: CASSLWRAGANVLTF.

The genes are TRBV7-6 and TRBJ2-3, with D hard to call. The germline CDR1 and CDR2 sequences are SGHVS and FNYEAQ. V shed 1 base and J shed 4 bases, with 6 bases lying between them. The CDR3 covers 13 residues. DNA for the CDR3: TGTGCCAGCAGCTTAGGTTCTCCAGATACGCAGTATTTT. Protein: CASSLGSPDTQYF.